Presented here are 12 T cell receptor beta chains from one specimen sequenced in a study of T-cell reconstitution after alpha-beta-depleted transplantation in children. A library of TCRbeta sequences, prepared with unique molecular identifiers, was generated. TCRdb re-derived calls from the PCR reads in MiXCR, one entry per CDR3 protein. The sample records fewer than 1 million distinct CDR3 sequences, 16% being singletons. Sequencing was performed on PBMCs, mostly from graft donor cells, taken 360 days after TCRalphabeta/CD19-depleted stem cell transplant. These receptors were taken from a male patient aged 5 to 17 who had a stem cell transplant for acute lymphoblastic leukemia, so the T cells may come from the graft donor.

This clonotype has only a few counts. This chain links TRBV11-3 with TRBJ1-1, with a possible D match to TRBD1 (5 bases). V was pared by 1 base and J by 4 bases, with 10 bases between. Per germline, CDR1 SGHNT and CDR2 YENEEA. This CDR3 is built from 14 residues. The DNA for the CDR3 is TGTGCCAGCAGCTTAGGTTCGACAGCCACTGAAGCTTTCTTT. It encodes CASSLGSTATEAFF.

The V and J genes are TRBV4-1 and TRBJ2-1; possible D gene TRBD2, 6 bases. Deletions cut 3 bases from V and 10 bases from J, with 10 bases between. CDR3 size: 12 residues. Germline CDR1 and CDR2: MGHRA and YSYEKL. The CDR3 loop is CASSQVLAEQFF. CDR3 coding DNA: TGCGCCAGCAGCCAGGTACTAGCCGAGCAGTTCTTC.

The chain employs TRBV7-6 and TRBJ1-2; tentative D call: TRBD1 (5 bases). The CDR3 runs 15 residues. The germline V gene has CDR1 SGHVS and CDR2 FNYEAQ. The V gene lost 0 bases and the J gene lost 9 bases, with 17 bases spanning the gap. The CDR3 DNA reads as TGTGCCAGCAGCTTAGCCACTGGGACGATCTCAAGCTACACCTTC. Translating gives CASSLATGTISSYTF.

The genes are TRBV7-2 and TRBJ2-7, with 8 bases that match TRBD2. Germline CDR1 SGHTA, CDR2 FQGNSA. J gave up 2 bases and V 0 bases, and 18 bases lay outside the gene matches. The CDR3 has 20 amino acids. The CDR3 sequence: CASSLAFPSRLARLTYEQYF. CDR3 DNA sequence: TGTGCCAGCAGCTTAGCGTTTCCCTCCAGACTAGCGAGACTTACCTACGAGCAGTACTTC.

This clonotype was picked up a small number of times. J is TRBJ2-1 and V is TRBV9; 7 positions agree with TRBD2. Per the germline V gene, CDR1 is SGDLS and CDR2 is YYNGEE. This CDR3 is 17 amino acids long. J was trimmed by 4 bases and V by 0 bases; bases with no gene match: 10. The CDR3 region is CASSVEGWWGGYNEQFF. For the CDR3, the DNA is TGTGCCAGCAGCGTAGAAGGGTGGTGGGGAGGGTACAATGAGCAGTTCTTC.

This clonotype appeared a few times. The rearrangement joins TRBV10-3 to TRBJ2-7; D gene uncertain. In germline, CDR1 is ENHRY, CDR2 SYGVKD. The ends were cut back, 0 bases at V and 5 bases at J, with 8 bases in the middle. This CDR3 spans 13 amino acids. The CDR3 region has the DNA TGTGCCATCAGTGAGTCGGACGGCCACGAGCAGTACTTC. As protein: CAISESDGHEQYF.

The V gene is TRBV7-6, the J gene TRBJ2-7; D is perhaps TRBD1 or TRBD2 (5 bases each). The CDR3 is made up of 12 amino acids. Trimming left V 5 bases short and J 5 bases short, with 10 bases between. From germline, CDR1 is SGHVS and CDR2 FNYEAQ. The chain's CDR3 is CASSPRGHEQYF. CDR3 in DNA: TGTGCCAGCAGCCCGAGGGGCCACGAGCAGTACTTC.

This clonotype appeared a few times. The rearrangement joins TRBV12-3 or TRBV12-4 to TRBJ2-5; 11 bases fit TRBD2. This CDR3 is 14 amino acids long. V lost 6 bases and J lost 3; bases outside the gene matches: 3. CDR3 loop: CASRIAGGKETQYF. The CDR3 region has the DNA TGTGCCAGCAGGATAGCGGGAGGGAAAGAGACCCAGTACTTC.

The gene calls are TRBV7-6 and TRBJ2-3; the match to TRBD2 covers 15 bases. This CDR3 is 20 amino acids long. After removal of 2 bases from V and 2 bases from J, the junction contained 11 bases not matched to a gene. Germline assignment: CDR1 SGHVS and CDR2 FNYEAQ. Here the CDR3 DNA reads TGTGCCAGCAGCTTATTCGGGACTAGCGGGAGGACCGGGTCCACAGATACGCAGTATTTT. It translates to CASSLFGTSGRTGSTDTQYF.

The CDR3: CASSSGTSVNTGELFF. The CDR3 DNA reads as TGTGCCAGCAGCTCAGGGACTAGCGTAAACACCGGGGAGCTGTTTTTT. The chain employs TRBV7-9 and TRBJ2-2, with 10 bases that match TRBD2. CDR1 is SEHNR and CDR2 is FQNEAQ in the germline V gene (reference sequence). J gave up 2 bases and V 4 bases, and 4 bases lay outside the gene matches. The CDR3 is made up of 16 amino acids.

This clonotype was picked up a small number of times. The rearrangement uses TRBV2 and TRBJ2-5; 7 bases align to TRBD2. The germline gives CDR1 SNHLY, CDR2 FYNNEI. V shed 4 bases and J 5 bases; nucleotides not matched to a gene: 7. This CDR3 is built from 14 residues. The CDR3 bases are TGTGCCAGCAGTGGGACTAGAGGGCGGGAGACCCAGTACTTC. This codes for CASSGTRGRETQYF.

This sequence joins TRBV2 and TRBJ1-1, with D maybe TRBD1 (6 bases). Germline V lookup: CDR1 SNHLY, CDR2 FYNNEI. The ends were cut back, 4 bases at V and 5 bases at J, with 11 bases in the middle. The CDR3 totals 13 residues. The CDR3 bases are TGTGCCAGCAGTGTCAGGGGAAGGACTGAAGCTTTCTTT. This sequence encodes CASSVRGRTEAFF.